This T cell receptor (beta chain) is from a study of memory CD4+ T cells and cytomegalovirus serostatus. Across the whole study: Of the healthy Belgian adults, several were CMV seropositive and 24 seronegative.

This clone was seen only a few times. As processed by the authors: After removing out-of-frame reads, 2,204,828 distinct TCRbeta sequences remained. This table comes from immunoSEQ multiplex PCR, and its TCRdb copy is limited to in-frame clones, with some not included. V, J and clone size are those of that table, while D and trimming were read from the DNA. The sample records tens of thousands of clones, around 70% being singletons. The sort gate was single viable CD3+CD4+CD8-CD45RO+ cells for memory CD4+ T cells. The CDR3 totals 15 residues. Unmatched junction bases numbered 6, after V lost 1 base and J lost 4 bases. Germline CDR1 MNHEY, CDR2 SMNVEV (reference sequence).

The chain links TRBV27 to TRBJ2-5; TRBD1 aligns across 7 bases. The sequenced sample consisted of memory CD4+ T cells from blood. This clonotype was obtained from an adult in good health and CMV-seropositive. The CDR3 coding sequence is TGTGCCAGCAGTTTATATCAGGGGGAAGGAGAGACCCAGTACTTC. Its translation is CASSLYQGEGETQYF.